These T cell receptor beta chains were read from a single sample in a study of blood T cell repertoires in COVID-19. Method: immunoSEQ multiplex PCR; TCRdb's copy keeps in-frame clones and lacks some. The sample lists tens of thousands of clones, under 95% occurring once. Sequences were obtained from peripheral blood. These receptors were taken from a man aged 60 to 75 with acute or convalescent COVID-19. The CDR3 runs from the conserved cysteine through the conserved F or W. Fields, in order: V gene, clone size, D gene, J gene, CDR3 protein. The D gene is left open where the match is weak. Clone size is shown for a subset of rows, as once, few, many or a class of expanded clone.

v_call: TRBV11-3; clone_size: .; d_call: .; j_call: TRBJ2-2; cdr3_aa: CASSSHQGPPNTGELFF
v_call: TRBV4-1; clone_size: .; d_call: .; j_call: TRBJ1-5; cdr3_aa: CASSLLPDSNQPQHF
v_call: TRBV12-3/TRBV12-4; clone_size: .; d_call: .; j_call: TRBJ1-1; cdr3_aa: CASSLAGDTEAFF
v_call: TRBV4-2; clone_size: .; d_call: TRBD1; j_call: TRBJ2-7; cdr3_aa: CASSQDRDRQLYEQYF
v_call: TRBV10-2; clone_size: .; d_call: .; j_call: TRBJ2-7; cdr3_aa: CASSGTETYEQYF
v_call: TRBV7-2; clone_size: once; d_call: TRBD1; j_call: TRBJ1-6; cdr3_aa: CASSLGDRESSPLHF
v_call: TRBV7-8; clone_size: .; d_call: .; j_call: TRBJ2-3; cdr3_aa: CASSLGGADTQYF
v_call: TRBV7-9; clone_size: .; d_call: TRBD1; j_call: TRBJ1-2; cdr3_aa: CASSLGRGLPNYGYTF
v_call: TRBV5-6; clone_size: .; d_call: .; j_call: TRBJ1-3; cdr3_aa: CASSLENNSGNTIYF
v_call: TRBV18; clone_size: .; d_call: .; j_call: TRBJ2-3; cdr3_aa: CASSPPTLGGDTQYF
v_call: TRBV7-9; clone_size: .; d_call: TRBD1; j_call: TRBJ1-1; cdr3_aa: CASSSDRDDTEAFF
v_call: TRBV30; clone_size: .; d_call: .; j_call: TRBJ1-3; cdr3_aa: CAWSAAGRGNTIYF
v_call: TRBV7-3; clone_size: .; d_call: .; j_call: TRBJ1-6; cdr3_aa: CASSLRVHSPLHF
v_call: TRBV27; clone_size: .; d_call: TRBD1; j_call: TRBJ1-2; cdr3_aa: CASSLSTGFDNYGYTF
v_call: TRBV7-8; clone_size: once; d_call: .; j_call: TRBJ2-1; cdr3_aa: CASSLDRQYNEQFF